Listed here are 21 T cell receptor beta chains from one sample, sequenced in a study of technical replicates of blood from a few donors. Clones were read by immunoSEQ multiplex PCR, and TCRdb kept only the in-frame ones, dropping some. The top ten clones hold about 0.31% of a sample with some 80,000 clones, 90% to 97% of them seen once. The sequencing input was T cells isolated from PBMCs. The receptors shown here come from a human donor in good health.

The J gene is TRBJ2-1, the V gene TRBV9; D is uncertain. V was shortened by 2 bases and J by 8 bases, with 11 bases between the two germline ends. The CDR3 contains 13 residues. Germline V CDR1 and CDR2: SGDLS, YYNGEE. CDR3 amino acids: CASSVKQLHEQFF. In DNA form, the CDR3 reads TGTGCCAGCAGCGTGAAACAGTTGCATGAGCAGTTCTTC.

This clone appeared a single time. This rearrangement joins TRBV6-5 to TRBJ1-5; D unresolved. The CDR3 extends over 13 amino acids. Germline CDR1 is MNHEY and CDR2 is SVGAGI. Trimming pared 5 bases from V and 4 bases from J, leaving 9 bases between. The CDR3 DNA reads TGTGCCAGCAGTCCCGAGATTAATCAGCCCCAGCATTTT. As protein: CASSPEINQPQHF.

The chain links TRBV15 to TRBJ2-7, with 9 bases lining up with TRBD2. The CDR3 is 16 residues long. CDR1 LNHNV and CDR2 YYDKDF come from the germline V gene (reference sequence). Losses at the gene ends were 3 bases for V and 2 bases for J; bases not matched to a gene: 8. The CDR3 region has the DNA TGTGCCACCAGCAGGGGTCTAGCGGGAACGACCTACGAGCAGTACTTC. It yields the protein CATSRGLAGTTYEQYF. Using reference TRBV15 and TRBJ2-7 for the parts outside the CDR3, the full variable domain is DAMVIQNPRYQVTQFGKPVTLSCSQTLNHNVMYWYQQKSSQAPKLLFHYYDKDFNNEADTPDNFQSRRPNTSFCFLDIRSPGLGDTAMYLCATSRGLAGTTYEQYFGPGTRLTVT.

The chain links TRBV5-1 to TRBJ2-1; D is perhaps TRBD2 (6 bases). CDR1 is SGHRS and CDR2 is YFSETQ in the germline V gene. There are 15 residues in the CDR3. V was clipped by 3 bases and J by 0 bases, with 10 bases between them. The CDR3 spells CASSWREDSYNEQFF. CDR3 coding DNA: TGCGCCAGCAGCTGGCGGGAAGACTCCTACAATGAGCAGTTCTTC.

This clone occurred a few times. The rearrangement uses TRBV7-3 and TRBJ2-3; no clear D. V lost 4 bases, J lost 2 bases, and 10 bases lay in between. CDR3 size: 14 residues. CDR1 SGHTA and CDR2 FQGTGA come from the germline V gene. The CDR3 DNA sequence: TGTGCCAGCAGCTCATTTTCCCACACAGATACGCAGTATTTT. It encodes CASSSFSHTDTQYF.

This chain's CDR3 is CASSDLLGGRYF. In nucleotides, the CDR3 is TGTGCCAGCAGTGACTTACTAGGCGGGAGGTATTTT. This chain connects TRBV6-4 to TRBJ2-3; the match to TRBD2 covers 7 bases. Germline V gene lookup returns CDR1 MRHNA and CDR2 SNTAGT. This CDR3 spans 12 amino acids. Unmatched junction bases numbered 6, after V lost 1 base and J lost 14 bases.

This clone was counted between two and nine times. The rearrangement uses TRBV30 and TRBJ1-5, with D maybe TRBD1 (6 bases). The germline V gene has CDR1 GTSNPN and CDR2 SVGIG (reference sequence). This CDR3 contains 13 residues. V was pared by 1 base and J by 7 bases, with 11 bases between. This CDR3 is CAWSGGQGQPQHF. CDR3 nucleotides: TGTGCCTGGAGTGGGGGACAAGGCCAGCCCCAGCATTTT.

This clone was counted a single time. The chain carries TRBV7-8 and TRBJ1-2, with TRBD1 matching over 8 bases. The germline V gene has CDR1 SGHVS and CDR2 FQNEAQ. Losses at the gene ends were 3 bases for V and 9 bases for J; bases not matched to a gene: 6. CDR3 length: 13 residues. The CDR3 region has the DNA TGTGCCAGCAGCTTTAGGACAGGGATGAGCTACACCTTC. This translates into CASSFRTGMSYTF.

The rearrangement uses TRBV28 and TRBJ1-2, with 8 bases that match TRBD1. V shed 7 bases and J 4 bases; nucleotides not matched to a gene: 14. The CDR3 contains 16 residues. Germline V gene data show CDR1 as MDHEN and CDR2 as SYDVKM. DNA for the CDR3: TGTGCCAGCACCAGCCCCGGGACAGGCCTACTCTATGGCTACACCTTC. Its translation is CASTSPGTGLLYGYTF.

The chain combines TRBV9 with TRBJ1-1; D may be TRBD1 (6 bases). The CDR3 covers 15 residues. V was pared by 0 bases and J by 2 bases, with 11 bases between. Germline values: CDR1 SGDLS, CDR2 YYNGEE. CDR3 in DNA: TGTGCCAGCAGCGTAGCTGGGGGGGCCAACACTGAAGCTTTCTTT. This codes for CASSVAGGANTEAFF.

This clone was seen only once. The chain joins TRBV7-9 to TRBJ2-7, with D possibly TRBD2 on 6 matching bases. The V and J ends lost 4 bases and 6 bases respectively, with 19 bases between them. Germline V gene lookup returns CDR1 SEHNR and CDR2 FQNEAQ (reference sequence). The length of the CDR3 is 15 residues. The CDR3 nucleotides are TGTGCCAGCAGCTCCGAGGACTACTTCTGGCCCGAGCAGTACTTC. Its protein is CASSSEDYFWPEQYF.

This sequence joins TRBV20-1 and TRBJ2-7, with TRBD1 as a possible D gene (6 bases). V lost 6 bases, J lost 6 bases, and 12 bases lay in between. This CDR3 comprises 11 residues. The V gene's germline CDR1 is DFQATT and CDR2 SNEGSKA (reference sequence). The CDR3 DNA is TGCAGTGCGAATACAGGGCGCGAGCAGTACTTC. Translation gives CSANTGREQYF.

This clone was recorded only once. The chain has TRBV29-1 and TRBJ2-1; 8 bases match TRBD2. The CDR3 length is 12 residues. J gave up 8 bases and V 7 bases, and 7 bases lay outside the gene matches. CDR1 is SQVTM and CDR2 is ANQGSEA in the germline V gene. CDR3 DNA: TGCAGCGCTGGGACTAGAGGGGATGAGCAGTTCTTC. Its protein product is CSAGTRGDEQFF.

V and J are TRBV19 and TRBJ2-7, with D maybe TRBD1 (5 bases). This CDR3 is built from 15 residues. Germline V gene sequence: CDR1 LNHDA, CDR2 SQIVND (reference sequence). Deletions cut 7 bases from V and 0 bases from J, with 16 bases between. The CDR3 loop reads CASMTGQGYSYEQYF. DNA for the CDR3: TGTGCCAGTATGACCGGGCAGGGCTACTCCTACGAGCAGTACTTC.

V usage is TRBV4-3 and J usage is TRBJ2-3, with D possibly being TRBD2 (6 bases). The CDR3 consists of 18 residues. Germline lookup yields CDR1 LGHNA and CDR2 YSLEER. V shed 1 base and J shed 0 bases, with 17 bases lying between them. The CDR3 DNA reads TGCGCCAGCAGCCAAGCCTCAGGCGTGACTAGAAGCACAGATACGCAGTATTTT. Protein: CASSQASGVTRSTDTQYF.

V is TRBV28 and J is TRBJ1-5; 11 bases align to TRBD1. The CDR3 has 17 residues. Germline V CDR1 and CDR2: MDHEN, SYDVKM. V was pared by 5 bases and J by 1 base, with 7 bases of the junction left unmatched. The CDR3 DNA sequence: TGTGCCAGCAGTGAAATTGGACAGGGGGCAAGCAATCAGCCCCAGCATTTT. It yields the protein CASSEIGQGASNQPQHF.

CDR3 DNA: TGTGCCATCAGTGTGGGGCAGGGGGCTGGGGTCAGCAATCAGCCCCAGCATTTT. It codes for CAISVGQGAGVSNQPQHF. V is TRBV10-3 and J is TRBJ1-5, with 8 positions matching TRBD1. Germline lookup yields CDR1 ENHRY and CDR2 SYGVKD. CDR3 length: 18 amino acids. After removal of 4 bases from V and 1 base from J, the junction contained 12 bases not matched to a gene.

The chain is built from TRBV5-4 and TRBJ2-7; perhaps TRBD2 as D (5 bases). Per germline, CDR1 SGHNT and CDR2 YYREEE (reference sequence). CDR3 length: 13 residues. Trimming stripped 5 bases from V and 6 bases from J, with 15 bases between. CDR3 region: CASSFQGLGEQYF. CDR3 DNA: TGTGCCAGCAGTTTCCAAGGACTTGGCGAGCAGTACTTC.

In nucleotides, the CDR3 is TGCGCCAGCAGCTTGGAGGGGGCACGAAATGGCTACACCTTC. Its protein is CASSLEGARNGYTF. The rearrangement joins TRBV5-1 to TRBJ1-2, with 7 positions matching TRBD1. The CDR3 is 14 residues long. Germline assignment: CDR1 SGHRS and CDR2 YFSETQ. Trimming at V came to 0 bases and at J to 6 bases, leaving 5 bases not matched to a gene.

The chain has TRBV7-2 and TRBJ2-7, with 10 bases matching TRBD2. The CDR3 runs to 16 residues. V lost 1 base and J lost 2; bases outside the gene matches: 5. From germline, CDR1 is SGHTA and CDR2 FQGNSA. For the CDR3, the DNA is TGTGCCAGCAGCTTAGGGGTGACTAGCGGGCCCTACGAGCAGTACTTC. Amino acids: CASSLGVTSGPYEQYF.

The gene calls are TRBV6-5 and TRBJ1-1, with 7 bases fitting TRBD1. V was pared by 6 bases and J by 9 bases, with 13 bases of the junction left unmatched. The CDR3 has 14 amino acids. CDR1 and CDR2 (germline): MNHEY, SVGAGI. CDR3: CASSSPAQGPQAFF. CDR3 nucleotides: TGTGCCAGCAGCTCACCCGCACAGGGGCCTCAAGCTTTCTTT.